This T cell receptor beta chain was documented in a study of blood T cell repertoires in COVID-19. Study details: PBMCs, B-cell-depleted T cells, or T cells were the source of the cDNA or gDNA that made up the material.

J gave up 2 bases and V 6 bases, and 7 bases lay outside the gene matches. The CDR3 sequence is 16 residues long. Per the germline V gene, CDR1 is MDHEN and CDR2 is SYDVKM. Repertoires were generated with immunoSEQ multiplex PCR, while TCRdb's copy carries only in-frame clones and drops some. Of 110,000 to 150,000 clones in the sample, 70% to 90% were seen once. The specimen sequenced was PBMCs or T cells enriched from blood (not recorded which). This chain uses TRBV28 with TRBJ2-1, with TRBD2 matching 10 bases. The sequence came from a middle-aged man who had recovered from COVID-19. The CDR3 here is CASSSPLAGAYNEQFF. For the CDR3, the DNA is TGTGCCAGCAGCTCACCTCTAGCGGGGGCCTACAATGAGCAGTTCTTC.